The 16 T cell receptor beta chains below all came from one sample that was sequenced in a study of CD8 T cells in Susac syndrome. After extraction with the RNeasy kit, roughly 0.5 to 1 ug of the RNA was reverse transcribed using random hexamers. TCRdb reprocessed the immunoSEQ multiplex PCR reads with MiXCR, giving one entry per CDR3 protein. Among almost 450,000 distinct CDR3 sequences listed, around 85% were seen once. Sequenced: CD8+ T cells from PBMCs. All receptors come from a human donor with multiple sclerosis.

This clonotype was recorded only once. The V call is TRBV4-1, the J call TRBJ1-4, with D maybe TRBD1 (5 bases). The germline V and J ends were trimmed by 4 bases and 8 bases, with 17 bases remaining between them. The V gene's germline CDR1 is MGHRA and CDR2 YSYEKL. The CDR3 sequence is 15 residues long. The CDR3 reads CASSPRWGGSEKLFF. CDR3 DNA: TGCGCCAGCAGCCCCCGCTGGGGGGGTAGCGAAAAACTGTTTTTT.

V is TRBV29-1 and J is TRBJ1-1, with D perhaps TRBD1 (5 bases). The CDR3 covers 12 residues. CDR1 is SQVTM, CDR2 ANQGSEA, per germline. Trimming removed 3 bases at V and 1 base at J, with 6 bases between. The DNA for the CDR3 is TGCAGCGTTGACAGGGAGAACACTGAAGCTTTCTTT. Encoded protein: CSVDRENTEAFF.

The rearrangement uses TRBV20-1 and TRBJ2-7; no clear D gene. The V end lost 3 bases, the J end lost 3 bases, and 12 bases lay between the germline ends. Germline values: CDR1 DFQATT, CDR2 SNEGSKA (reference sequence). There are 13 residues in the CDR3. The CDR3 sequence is CSARTVQDYEQYF. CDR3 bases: TGCAGTGCTAGGACGGTCCAGGACTACGAGCAGTACTTC.

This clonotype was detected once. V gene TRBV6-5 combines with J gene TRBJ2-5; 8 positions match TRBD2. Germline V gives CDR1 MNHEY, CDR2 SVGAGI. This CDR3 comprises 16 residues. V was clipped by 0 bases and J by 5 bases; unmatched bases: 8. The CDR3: CASSYSFGGAHETQYF. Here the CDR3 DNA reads TGTGCCAGCAGTTACTCTTTCGGGGGGGCCCATGAGACCCAGTACTTC.

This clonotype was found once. CDR3 nucleotides: TGCGCCAGCATCCCGGGACAGGGTCACGGGGAGCTGTTTTTT. This encodes CASIPGQGHGELFF. This chain connects TRBV5-1 to TRBJ2-2; 9 bases map to TRBD1. The CDR3 is 14 residues long. Germline V CDR1 and CDR2: SGHRS, YFSETQ. V was clipped by 6 bases and J by 7 bases; unmatched bases: 7. Full variable domain (rest looked up from reference TRBV5-1 and TRBJ2-2): KAGVTQTPRYLIKTRGQQVTLSCSPISGHRSVSWYQQTPGQGLQFLFEYFSETQRNKGNFPGRFSGRQFSNSRSEMNVSTLELGDSALYLCASIPGQGHGELFFGEGSRLTVL.

In DNA, the CDR3 is TGTGCCAGCTCCTCCGGAGTCCTATACGAGCAGTACTTC. Translation: CASSSGVLYEQYF. This chain joins TRBV27 and TRBJ2-7; D is unresolved. Looked up from germline, CDR1 is MNHEY and CDR2 is SMNVEV (reference sequence). The CDR3 is 13 residues long. The V and J ends lost 8 bases and 4 bases respectively, with 15 bases between them.

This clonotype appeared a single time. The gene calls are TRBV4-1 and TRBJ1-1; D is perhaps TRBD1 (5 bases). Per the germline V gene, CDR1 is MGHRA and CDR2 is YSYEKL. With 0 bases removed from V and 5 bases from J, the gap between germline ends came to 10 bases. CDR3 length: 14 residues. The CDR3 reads CASSQEQGETEAFF. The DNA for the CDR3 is TGCGCCAGCAGCCAAGAGCAGGGAGAGACTGAAGCTTTCTTT.

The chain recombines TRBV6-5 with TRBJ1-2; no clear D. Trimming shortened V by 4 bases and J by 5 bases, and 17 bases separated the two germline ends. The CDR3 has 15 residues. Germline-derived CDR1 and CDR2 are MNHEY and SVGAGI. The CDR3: CASSFPGDPFYGYTF. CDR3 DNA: TGTGCCAGCAGTTTCCCAGGAGACCCTTTTTATGGCTACACCTTC.

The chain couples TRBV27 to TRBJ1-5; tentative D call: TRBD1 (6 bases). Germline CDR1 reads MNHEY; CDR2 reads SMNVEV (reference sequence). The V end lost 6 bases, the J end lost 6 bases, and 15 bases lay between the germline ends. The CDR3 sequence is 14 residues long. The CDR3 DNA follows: TGTGCCAGCAGCAAACAGGGATTCGCTCAGCCCCAGCATTTT. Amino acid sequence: CASSKQGFAQPQHF.

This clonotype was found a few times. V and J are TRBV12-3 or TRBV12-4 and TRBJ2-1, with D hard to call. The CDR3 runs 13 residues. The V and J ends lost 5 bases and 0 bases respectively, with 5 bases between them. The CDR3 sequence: CASSESSYNEQFF. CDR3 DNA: TGTGCCAGCAGTGAAAGCTCCTACAATGAGCAGTTCTTC.

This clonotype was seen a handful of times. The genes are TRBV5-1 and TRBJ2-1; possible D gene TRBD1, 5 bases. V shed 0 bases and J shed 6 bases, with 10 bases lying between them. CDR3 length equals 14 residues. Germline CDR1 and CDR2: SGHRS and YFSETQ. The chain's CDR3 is CASSLGPGLNEQFF. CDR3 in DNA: TGCGCCAGCAGCTTGGGTCCAGGGCTCAATGAGCAGTTCTTC.

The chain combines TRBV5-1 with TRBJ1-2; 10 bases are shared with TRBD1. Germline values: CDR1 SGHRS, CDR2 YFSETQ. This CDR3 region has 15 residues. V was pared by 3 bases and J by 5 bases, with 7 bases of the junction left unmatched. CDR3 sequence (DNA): TGCGCCAGCAGCTCCTACGGGACAGGGGAGTATGGCTACACCTTC. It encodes CASSSYGTGEYGYTF.

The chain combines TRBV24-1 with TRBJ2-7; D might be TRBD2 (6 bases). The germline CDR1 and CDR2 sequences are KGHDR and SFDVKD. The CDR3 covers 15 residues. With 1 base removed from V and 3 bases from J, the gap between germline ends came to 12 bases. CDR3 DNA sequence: TGTGCCACCAGTGATTTTGCGGGGAAGTACTACGAGCAGTACTTC. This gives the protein CATSDFAGKYYEQYF.

CDR3 residues: CASIPSWDSDTEAFF. For the CDR3, the DNA is TGCGCCAGCATCCCGTCTTGGGACAGCGACACTGAAGCTTTCTTT. The gene calls are TRBV10-2 and TRBJ1-1, with 7 bases matching TRBD1. The CDR3 length is 15 residues. V lost 7 bases and J lost 3; bases outside the gene matches: 11. Per the germline V gene, CDR1 is WSHSY and CDR2 is SAAADI.

The CDR3 nucleotides are TGTGCCAGCAGTTCTATCGGGTCTTTAGGGGCGGAAGGCTACACCTTC. It translates to CASSSIGSLGAEGYTF. The chain recombines TRBV27 with TRBJ1-2; TRBD1 is a possible D gene (5 bases). Germline V gene data show CDR1 as MNHEY and CDR2 as SMNVEV (reference sequence). Between the trimmed V and J ends, which lost 4 bases and 8 bases, there was a span of 23 bases. The CDR3 has 16 residues.

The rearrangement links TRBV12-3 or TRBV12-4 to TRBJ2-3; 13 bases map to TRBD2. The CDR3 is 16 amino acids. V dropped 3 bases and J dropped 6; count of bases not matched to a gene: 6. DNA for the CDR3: TGTGCCAGCAGTTTTACTAGCGGGAGGGCCGAGGATACGCAGTATTTT. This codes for CASSFTSGRAEDTQYF.